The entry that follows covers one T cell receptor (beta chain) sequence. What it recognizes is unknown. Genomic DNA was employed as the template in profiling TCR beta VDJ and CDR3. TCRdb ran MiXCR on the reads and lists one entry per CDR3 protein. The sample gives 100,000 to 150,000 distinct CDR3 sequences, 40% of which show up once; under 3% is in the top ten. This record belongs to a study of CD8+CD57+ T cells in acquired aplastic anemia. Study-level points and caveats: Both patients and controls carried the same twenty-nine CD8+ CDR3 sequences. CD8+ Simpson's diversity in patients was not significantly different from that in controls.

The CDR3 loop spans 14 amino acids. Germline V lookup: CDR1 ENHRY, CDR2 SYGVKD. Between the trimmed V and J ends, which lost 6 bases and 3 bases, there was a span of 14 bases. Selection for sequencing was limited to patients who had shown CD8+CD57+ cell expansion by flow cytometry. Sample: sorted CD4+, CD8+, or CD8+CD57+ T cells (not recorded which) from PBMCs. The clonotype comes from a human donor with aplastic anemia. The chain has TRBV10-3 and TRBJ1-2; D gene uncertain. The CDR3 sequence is CAIRRTLGDYGYTF. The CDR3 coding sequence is TGTGCCATCAGGCGGACCCTCGGAGACTATGGCTACACCTTC.